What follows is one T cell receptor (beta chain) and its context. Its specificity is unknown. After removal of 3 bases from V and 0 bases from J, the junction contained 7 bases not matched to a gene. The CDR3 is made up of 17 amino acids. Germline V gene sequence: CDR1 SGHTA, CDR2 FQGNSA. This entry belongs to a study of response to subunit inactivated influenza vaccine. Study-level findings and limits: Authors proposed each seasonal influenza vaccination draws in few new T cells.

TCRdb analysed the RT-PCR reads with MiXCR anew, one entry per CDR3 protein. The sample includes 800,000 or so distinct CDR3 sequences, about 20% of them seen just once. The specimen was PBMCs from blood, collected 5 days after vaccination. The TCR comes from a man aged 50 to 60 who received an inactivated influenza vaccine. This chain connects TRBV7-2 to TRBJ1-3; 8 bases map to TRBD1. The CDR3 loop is CASSLLTGASSGNTIYF. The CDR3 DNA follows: TGTGCCAGCAGCTTGTTGACAGGGGCGAGCTCTGGAAACACCATATATTTT.